This T cell receptor beta chain was captured in a study of Ad26.COV2.S vaccination and SARS-CoV-2 variants. At the level of the study: Once, or twice with 56 days between doses, Ad26.COV2.S was given intramuscularly. General observations from the study: The breadth of spike-specific CD8+ and CD4+ T cell responses after vaccination was reportedly substantial.

As for treatment: roughly 19 received Ad26.COV2.S at low or high dose, single or two shots; a few received placebo; per-sample allocation not given. The samples were gathered on day 63 after the first injection of vaccine or placebo. SARS-CoV-2 spike from the Wuhan strain was encoded by the vaccine, an Ad26 vector. The CDR3 loop spans 15 amino acids. Germline CDR1 reads LGHDT; CDR2 reads YNNKEL (reference sequence). V lost 4 bases, J lost 8 bases, and 7 bases stayed unmatched. This clone came up a few times. Its antigen is currently unknown. The assay was immunoSEQ multiplex PCR, and TCRdb's table has in-frame clones only and misses some. This table holds about 400,000 clones, about 80% found once.

The sequence came from a person aged 18 to 65 who received the Ad26.COV2.S COVID-19 vaccine or a placebo. The rearrangement links TRBV3-1 (or the pseudogene TRBV3-2) to TRBJ1-4, with TRBD1 identical over 10 bases. Sequencing was performed on peripheral blood, taken in a trial of Ad26.COV2.S vaccine versus placebo. For the CDR3, the DNA is TGTGCCAGCAGCCGACAGGGGGCCGGCGGAGAAAAACTGTTTTTT. It yields the protein CASSRQGAGGEKLFF.